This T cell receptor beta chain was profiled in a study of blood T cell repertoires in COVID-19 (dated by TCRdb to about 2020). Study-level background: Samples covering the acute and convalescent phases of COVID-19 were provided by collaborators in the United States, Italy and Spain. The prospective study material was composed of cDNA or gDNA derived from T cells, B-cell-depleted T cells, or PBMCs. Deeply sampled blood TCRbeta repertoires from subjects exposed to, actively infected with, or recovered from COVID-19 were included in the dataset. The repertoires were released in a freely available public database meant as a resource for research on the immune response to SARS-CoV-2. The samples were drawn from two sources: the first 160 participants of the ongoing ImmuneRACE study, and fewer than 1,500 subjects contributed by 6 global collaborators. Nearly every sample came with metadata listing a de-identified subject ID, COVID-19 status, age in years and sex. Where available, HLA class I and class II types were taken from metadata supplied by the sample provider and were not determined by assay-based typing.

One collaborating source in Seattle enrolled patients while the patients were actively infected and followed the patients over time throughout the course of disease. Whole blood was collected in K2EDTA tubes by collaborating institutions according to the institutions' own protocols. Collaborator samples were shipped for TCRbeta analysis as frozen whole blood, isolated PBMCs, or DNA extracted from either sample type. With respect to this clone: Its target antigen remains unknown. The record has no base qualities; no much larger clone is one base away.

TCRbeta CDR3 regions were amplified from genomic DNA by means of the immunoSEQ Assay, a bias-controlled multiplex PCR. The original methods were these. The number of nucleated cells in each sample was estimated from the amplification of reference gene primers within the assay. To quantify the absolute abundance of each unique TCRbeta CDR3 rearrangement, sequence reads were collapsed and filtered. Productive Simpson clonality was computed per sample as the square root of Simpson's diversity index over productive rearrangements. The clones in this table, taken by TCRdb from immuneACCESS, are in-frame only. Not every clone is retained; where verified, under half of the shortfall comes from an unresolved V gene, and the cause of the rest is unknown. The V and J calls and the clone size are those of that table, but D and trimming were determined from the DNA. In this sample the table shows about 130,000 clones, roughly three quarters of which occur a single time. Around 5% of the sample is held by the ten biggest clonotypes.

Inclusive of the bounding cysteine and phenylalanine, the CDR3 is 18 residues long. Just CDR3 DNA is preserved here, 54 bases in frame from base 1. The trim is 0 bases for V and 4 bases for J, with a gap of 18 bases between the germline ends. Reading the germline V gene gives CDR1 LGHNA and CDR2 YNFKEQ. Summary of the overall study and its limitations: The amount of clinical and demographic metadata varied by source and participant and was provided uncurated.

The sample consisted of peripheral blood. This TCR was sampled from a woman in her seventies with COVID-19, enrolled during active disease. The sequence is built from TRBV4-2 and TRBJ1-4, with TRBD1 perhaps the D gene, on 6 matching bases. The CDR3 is CASSQDPSGQTLNEKLFF. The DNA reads TGTGCCAGCAGCCAAGATCCGAGTGGACAGACCCTTAATGAAAAACTGTTTTTT.